Shown below are 23 T cell receptor beta chains from a single sample sequenced in a study of regulatory and conventional T cells in RAG deficiency. Blood CD4+ CD25-low CD127-high conventional T cells supplied the genomic DNA template. Libraries were prepared by immunoSEQ multiplex PCR; TCRdb keeps only in-frame clonotypes and omits some of them. The table includes fewer than 15,000 clones, 85% to 95% detected once. This sample was shared with a second study, whose subject was regulatory T cells. That work states: Primers: 52 TRBV forward and 13 TRBJ reverse.

The sequencing sample was made of CD4+ effector T cells sorted from blood. These receptors were collected from a human donor in good health.

This clone has just a few counts. In DNA form, the CDR3 reads TGTGCCAGCAGCTCCTTCGCGGGGGGAAACAATGAGCAGTTCTTC. Translated, it gives CASSSFAGGNNEQFF. The rearrangement uses TRBV7-9 and TRBJ2-1; 8 nucleotides agree with TRBD2. Germline values: CDR1 SEHNR, CDR2 FQNEAQ (reference sequence). This CDR3 comprises 15 residues. J gave up 5 bases and V 4 bases, and 7 bases lay outside the gene matches.

The chain couples TRBV27 to TRBJ2-5; unclear D gene. The DNA end lines up better with TRBJ2-7; the J call may be wrong. Germline V gene data show CDR1 as MNHEY and CDR2 as SMNVEV (reference sequence). The CDR3 has 13 residues. Here the CDR3 DNA reads TGTGCCAGCAGTCACCCTGGGGTCTACGAGCAGTACTTC. Translating it yields CASSHPGVYEQYF.

The chain links TRBV2 to TRBJ1-1; TRBD1 agrees at 7 bases. There are 14 residues in the CDR3. Losses at the gene ends were 6 bases for V and 0 bases for J; bases not matched to a gene: 4. The germline V gene has CDR1 SNHLY and CDR2 FYNNEI. This chain's CDR3 is CASRAGTVNTEAFF. The CDR3 DNA is TGTGCCAGCAGAGCCGGGACAGTGAACACTGAAGCTTTCTTT.

This chain links TRBV2 with TRBJ2-7; D unclear. Germline CDR1 and CDR2: SNHLY and FYNNEI. This CDR3 has 15 amino acids. The V and J ends lost 0 bases and 5 bases respectively, with 14 bases between them. CDR3 sequence: CASSEALRVANEQYF. As DNA, the CDR3 is TGTGCCAGCAGTGAAGCGCTTAGGGTGGCGAACGAGCAGTACTTC.

The chain employs TRBV6-1 and TRBJ1-2, with 9 bases fitting TRBD1. Germline V gene sequence: CDR1 MNHNS, CDR2 SASEGT. The CDR3 has 14 residues. V shed 6 bases, J shed 3 bases, and the junction held 5 bases outside the gene matches. This CDR3 reads CASRQTGGDYGYTF. The CDR3, as DNA: TGTGCCAGCAGACAGACAGGGGGGGACTATGGCTACACCTTC.

The rearrangement links TRBV9 to TRBJ1-2; D ambiguous. The germline V and J ends were trimmed by 1 base and 3 bases, with 7 bases remaining between them. There are 13 residues in the CDR3. In germline, CDR1 is SGDLS, CDR2 YYNGEE. CDR3 nucleotide sequence: TGTGCCAGCAGCGTAACAGACTACTATGGCTACACCTTC. Its protein product is CASSVTDYYGYTF.

The gene calls are TRBV5-4 and TRBJ2-1; 10 positions match TRBD2. CDR1 and CDR2 (germline): SGHNT, YYREEE (reference sequence). Losses at the gene ends were 8 bases for V and 5 bases for J; bases not matched to a gene: 10. This CDR3 spans 15 amino acids. The chain's CDR3 is CASTLAGGYNNEQFF. Here the CDR3 DNA reads TGTGCCAGTACATTAGCGGGAGGATATAACAATGAGCAGTTCTTC.

This clone has only a few counts. The rearrangement uses TRBV5-1 and TRBJ2-5; 11 bases align to TRBD2. The V gene's germline CDR1 is SGHRS and CDR2 YFSETQ. The ends lost 4 bases at V and 5 bases at J; junction bases unmatched: 10. This CDR3 region has 16 residues. CDR3 in amino acids: CASSLSGGAGDETQYF. Written as DNA, the CDR3 is TGCGCCAGCAGCCTTAGCGGGGGGGCCGGGGATGAGACCCAGTACTTC.

CDR3 bases: TGTGCCAGCAGCAAAGACAGCTCTGGGGCCAACGTCCTGACTTTC. Translating gives CASSKDSSGANVLTF. The chain recombines TRBV21-1 with TRBJ2-6; TRBD1, the table's D call, lacks a check against the DNA. TRBV21-1 counts as a pseudogene. This CDR3 comprises 15 residues.

The chain uses TRBV5-1 and TRBJ1-4; TRBD1 might be the D (6 bases). The germline V gene encodes CDR1 SGHRS and CDR2 YFSETQ. Trimming cost V 0 bases and J 4 bases, with 13 bases left between them. The CDR3 sequence is 16 residues long. This chain's CDR3 is CASSLGQERINEKLFF. The CDR3 DNA reads as TGCGCCAGCAGCTTGGGACAGGAACGAATTAATGAAAAACTGTTTTTT.

The genes are TRBV4-2 and TRBJ2-5; TRBD2 aligns across 9 bases. The CDR3 contains 17 residues. Germline CDR1 reads LGHNA; CDR2 reads YNFKEQ. V gave up 5 bases and J gave up 3 bases; unmatched junction bases: 13. This CDR3 reads CASSSIAGAYQKETQYF. CDR3 in DNA: TGTGCCAGCAGCAGTATAGCGGGAGCTTATCAAAAAGAGACCCAGTACTTC.

This chain links TRBV29-1 with TRBJ2-7; TRBD1 aligns across 10 bases. With 0 bases clipped from V and 12 bases from J, the junction kept 5 bases outside the gene matches. Germline loops: CDR1 SQVTM, CDR2 ANQGSEA. CDR3 length: 12 residues. This chain's CDR3 is CSVEDGQGGRYF. The CDR3, as DNA: TGCAGCGTTGAAGATGGACAGGGGGGTAGGTACTTC.

This clone was seen once. V usage is TRBV4-2 and J usage is TRBJ2-7, with TRBD1 matching over 8 bases. The CDR3 covers 16 residues. J was trimmed by 5 bases and V by 4 bases; bases with no gene match: 13. Germline CDR1 LGHNA, CDR2 YNFKEQ. CDR3 sequence: CASSPGSGGLGHEQYF. CDR3 nucleotide sequence: TGTGCCAGCAGCCCGGGGTCAGGGGGCCTAGGCCACGAGCAGTACTTC.

The rearrangement uses TRBV4-1 and TRBJ1-3; D gene ambiguous. Trimming took 1 base from V and 1 from J, leaving 8 bases between them. CDR3 length: 15 amino acids. Germline lookup yields CDR1 MGHRA and CDR2 YSYEKL. The CDR3 bases are TGCGCCAGCAGCCAAGTCGGGGTGTCTGGAAACACCATATATTTT. Residues: CASSQVGVSGNTIYF.

The chain employs TRBV2 and TRBJ2-3; TRBD1 aligns across 7 bases. Trimming at V came to 7 bases and at J to 2 bases, leaving 9 bases not matched to a gene. Germline CDR1 is SNHLY and CDR2 is FYNNEI. The CDR3 is 15 amino acids. This CDR3 reads CASINTGELTDTQYF. In DNA, the CDR3 is TGTGCCAGCATTAACACAGGGGAACTCACAGATACGCAGTATTTT.

The chain has TRBV6-5 and TRBJ1-2; TRBD1 agrees at 8 bases. V dropped 4 bases and J dropped 4; count of bases not matched to a gene: 5. Germline V gives CDR1 MNHEY, CDR2 SVGAGI. The CDR3 loop spans 14 amino acids. DNA of the CDR3: TGTGCCAGCAGTTCCCCGGGACAGGTCTATGGCTACACCTTC. This codes for CASSSPGQVYGYTF.

The rearrangement joins TRBV2 to TRBJ1-5, with D perhaps TRBD1 (6 bases). There are 15 residues in the CDR3. CDR1 and CDR2 (germline): SNHLY, FYNNEI. Trimming took off 1 base at V and 7 bases at J, with 14 bases between the two ends. The DNA of the CDR3 is TGTGCCAGCAGTGAAGGGACAGCCCTAGGGCAGCCCCAGCATTTT. This codes for CASSEGTALGQPQHF.

The chain has TRBV11-2 and TRBJ2-1, with 8 bases that match TRBD2. CDR3 length equals 13 residues. Trimming took 5 bases from V and 8 from J; bases not matched to a gene: 5. Germline V gene sequence: CDR1 SGHAT, CDR2 FQNNGV. DNA of the CDR3: TGTGCCAGCAGCACACAGCGGGAGTATGAGCAGTTCTTC. Translating gives CASSTQREYEQFF.

The V gene is TRBV19, the J gene TRBJ1-1, with a possible D match to TRBD1 (5 bases). Trimming took off 3 bases at V and 1 base at J, with 6 bases between the two ends. The V gene's germline CDR1 is LNHDA and CDR2 SQIVND (reference sequence). The CDR3 consists of 13 residues. Here the CDR3 reads CASSITGNTEAFF. In nucleotides, the CDR3 is TGTGCCAGTAGTATCACAGGGAACACTGAAGCTTTCTTT.

The rearrangement joins TRBV5-5 to TRBJ2-2, with D uncertain. In germline, CDR1 is SGHKS, CDR2 YYEKEE (reference sequence). V was trimmed by 4 bases and J by 5 bases, leaving 12 bases between them. The length of the CDR3 is 14 residues. In DNA form, the CDR3 reads TGTGCCAGCAGCCGCCCACATAATACCGGGGAGCTGTTTTTT. Amino acid sequence: CASSRPHNTGELFF.

CDR3 loop: CASSFTGGYGYTF. The CDR3 nucleotides read TGTGCCAGCAGTTTTACAGGGGGCTATGGCTACACCTTC. V gene TRBV28 combines with J gene TRBJ1-2; TRBD1 matches 8 bases. Germline V gene data show CDR1 as MDHEN and CDR2 as SYDVKM. CDR3 length: 13 residues. The ends lost 3 bases at V and 4 bases at J; junction bases unmatched: 1.

J is TRBJ1-2 and V is TRBV7-9, with TRBD1 matching over 7 bases. The germline V gene has CDR1 SEHNR and CDR2 FQNEAQ (reference sequence). The CDR3 loop spans 14 amino acids. V was pared by 5 bases and J by 3 bases, with 6 bases of the junction left unmatched. This chain's CDR3 is CASSPRDSYYGYTF. Written as DNA, the CDR3 is TGTGCCAGCAGCCCGAGGGACAGTTACTATGGCTACACCTTC.

The chain recombines TRBV5-1 with TRBJ2-7, with 14 bases matching TRBD2. Trimming at V came to 4 bases and at J to 4 bases, leaving 10 bases not matched to a gene. The CDR3 loop spans 17 amino acids. CDR1 is SGHRS and CDR2 is YFSETQ in the germline V gene. The CDR3 sequence is CASSQRLAGGPGYEQYF. In DNA, the CDR3 is TGCGCCAGCAGCCAAAGACTAGCGGGAGGGCCGGGATACGAGCAGTACTTC.